This T cell receptor (beta chain) was obtained from a study of blood T cell repertoires in COVID-19. Across the whole study: Acute and convalescent COVID-19 specimens originated in the United States, Italy and Spain. In each case, the material was cDNA or gDNA derived from T cells, B-cell-depleted T cells, or PBMCs.

The count of this clone is one. The CDR3 spans 17 residues. V shed 0 bases, J shed 2 bases, and the junction held 5 bases outside the gene matches. In germline, CDR1 is LGHDT, CDR2 YNNKEL (reference sequence). In the authors' methods: From reference gene primer amplification, estimates of nucleated cell counts were derived. The table came from immunoSEQ multiplex PCR; TCRdb's copy has only in-frame clones and leaves some out. V, J and clone size are taken as reported in that table, and D and trimming were inferred from the DNA itself. The profile shows some 60,000 clones, 80% of them singletons. The chain has TRBV3-1 (or the pseudogene TRBV3-2) and TRBJ2-2, with 8 bases identical to TRBD1. Sequences were obtained from peripheral blood. The receptor's source is a man between 60 and 75 years old with acute or convalescent COVID-19. This CDR3 reads CASSQERTGKNTGELFF. The DNA of the CDR3 is TGTGCCAGCAGCCAAGAAAGGACAGGGAAAAACACCGGGGAGCTGTTTTTT.